The 22 T cell receptor beta chains reported below all come from one sample, sequenced in a study of OX40 agonist ivuxolimab in advanced cancers. The protocol was immunoSEQ multiplex PCR, while the TCRdb copy is restricted to in-frame clones and leaves out a portion. The table shows approximately 68,000 clones, with around nine tenths occurring only once. Sequences were derived from CD4+ or CD8+ T cells sorted from blood, sampled in a trial of the OX40 agonist ivuxolimab. The receptors were sampled from an adult with an advanced solid tumor such as melanoma, head and neck, liver or kidney cancer.

The chain recombines TRBV5-8 with TRBJ2-5, with D hard to call. V lost 2 bases and J lost 2, with 22 bases in between. CDR3 length: 18 amino acids. Germline V lookup: CDR1 SGHTS, CDR2 YDEGEE. CDR3 in DNA: TGTGCCAGCAGCTTTACTCGGACCTTCGGCTCAAGTCAAGAGACCCAGTACTTC. It specifies CASSFTRTFGSSQETQYF.

The chain recombines TRBV19 with TRBJ1-5, with D possibly matching TRBD1 (5 bases). The CDR3 sequence is 13 residues long. Germline-derived CDR1 and CDR2 are LNHDA and SQIVND (reference sequence). The V end was cut by 8 bases, the J end by 0 bases, with 8 bases between. The CDR3: CASRGLSNQPQHF. CDR3 bases: TGTGCCAGTCGGGGCCTTAGCAATCAGCCCCAGCATTTT. The full variable domain, rest sourced from reference TRBV19 and TRBJ1-5, is DGGITQSPKYLFRKEGQNVTLSCEQNLNHDAMYWYRQDPGQGLRLIYYSQIVNDFQKGDIAEGYSVSREKKESFPLTVTSAQKNPTAFYLCASRGLSNQPQHFGDGTRLSIL.

The chain has TRBV5-1 and TRBJ2-7; 13 positions match TRBD2. Germline CDR1 reads SGHRS; CDR2 reads YFSETQ. This CDR3 has 18 residues. The V and J ends lost 2 bases and 0 bases, in that order; junction bases with no gene match: 8. The CDR3 spells CASSFGTSGDMSSYEQYF. The CDR3 coding sequence is TGCGCCAGCAGCTTCGGGACTAGCGGGGATATGAGCTCCTACGAGCAGTACTTC.

The CDR3 DNA sequence: TGCGCCAGCAGCCCGGGACTAGCGGGTTACAATGAGCAGTTCTTC. This gives the protein CASSPGLAGYNEQFF. The rearrangement joins TRBV5-1 to TRBJ2-1; 12 nucleotides match TRBD2. The CDR3 totals 15 residues. V shed 4 bases, J shed 4 bases, and the junction held 3 bases outside the gene matches. Per the germline V gene, CDR1 is SGHRS and CDR2 is YFSETQ.

V usage is TRBV14 and J usage is TRBJ2-7, with TRBD2 identical over 9 bases. Germline CDR1 reads SGHDN; CDR2 reads FVKESK. The CDR3 length is 15 residues. Trimming at V came to 4 bases and at J to 7 bases, leaving 11 bases not matched to a gene. The CDR3 protein is CASSPRAGGATEQYF. The CDR3 DNA is TGTGCCAGCAGCCCCCGAGCGGGGGGAGCTACAGAGCAGTACTTC.

The genes are TRBV27 and TRBJ2-1, with 11 bases matching TRBD2. Trimming cost V 0 bases and J 9 bases; bases outside gene matches: 4. Germline CDR1 is MNHEY and CDR2 is SMNVEV (reference sequence). This CDR3 has 15 amino acids. CDR3 sequence (DNA): TGTGCCAGCAGTTTATCTACTAGCGGGAGCGTTGAGCAGTTCTTC. It encodes CASSLSTSGSVEQFF.

The V call is TRBV18, the J call TRBJ2-7, with D maybe TRBD2 (5 bases). Germline CDR1 and CDR2: KGHSH and LQKENI. The CDR3 totals 13 residues. V lost 6 bases, J lost 3 bases, and 12 bases lay in between. In DNA, the CDR3 is TGTGCCAGCTCCCGGGGAGCTAACTACGAGCAGTACTTC. Its protein product is CASSRGANYEQYF. Full variable domain (remainder filled in from reference TRBV18 and TRBJ2-7): NAGVMQNPRHLVRRRGQEARLRCSPMKGHSHVYWYRQLPEEGLKFMVYLQKENIIDESGMPKERFSAEFPKEGPSILRIQQVVRGDSAAYFCASSRGANYEQYFGPGTRLTVT.

This rearrangement joins TRBV13 to TRBJ2-2; 9 bases are a match to TRBD1. Germline V gene data show CDR1 as PRHDT and CDR2 as FYEKMQ (reference sequence). V lost 8 bases and J lost 2; bases outside the gene matches: 9. CDR3 size: 16 residues. Written as DNA, the CDR3 is TGTGCCAGCCTCCTTACGGGACAGGGTAACACCGGGGAGCTGTTTTTT. Amino acids: CASLLTGQGNTGELFF.

The chain has TRBV9 and TRBJ1-3; TRBD1 might be the D (6 bases). The CDR3 sequence is 17 residues long. CDR1 is SGDLS, CDR2 YYNGEE, per germline. The ends were cut back, 4 bases at V and 2 bases at J, with 19 bases in the middle. CDR3 sequence reads: CASSLQSRAGAGNTIYF. Written as DNA, the CDR3 is TGTGCCAGCAGCCTTCAAAGTCGGGCAGGGGCTGGAAACACCATATATTTT.

The gene calls are TRBV28 and TRBJ2-7; no definite D call. This CDR3 contains 12 residues. CDR1 and CDR2 (germline): MDHEN, SYDVKM. Trimming cost V 6 bases and J 2 bases, with 8 bases left between them. The CDR3 nucleotides read TGTGCCAGCAGGGATCCTCCCTACGAGCAGTACTTC. Residues: CASRDPPYEQYF. Drawing the rest from reference TRBV28 and TRBJ2-7, the complete variable domain is DVKVTQSSRYLVKRTGEKVFLECVQDMDHENMFWYRQDPGLGLRLIYFSYDVKMKEKGDIPEGYSVSREKKERFSLILESASTNQTSMYLCASRDPPYEQYFGPGTRLTVT.

CDR3 DNA: TGTGCCAGCGATCCCGGACAGGCAGGTCGTGGCTACACCTTC. Translation: CASDPGQAGRGYTF. The J gene is TRBJ1-2, the V gene TRBV28; 7 positions match TRBD1. Trimming removed 8 bases from V and 7 bases from J; junction bases left unmatched: 13. CDR1 is MDHEN, CDR2 SYDVKM, per germline. The CDR3 extends over 14 amino acids.

The rearrangement links TRBV28 to TRBJ1-3; 9 positions match TRBD1. Germline CDR1 and CDR2: MDHEN and SYDVKM. The CDR3 covers 17 residues. V gave up 4 bases and J gave up 0 bases; unmatched junction bases: 7. As DNA, the CDR3 is TGTGCCAGCAGTTCCGGAGGACAGGGGTTCTCTGGAAACACCATATATTTT. The encoded protein is CASSSGGQGFSGNTIYF. The variable domain in full, completed from reference TRBV28 and TRBJ1-3, reads DVKVTQSSRYLVKRTGEKVFLECVQDMDHENMFWYRQDPGLGLRLIYFSYDVKMKEKGDIPEGYSVSREKKERFSLILESASTNQTSMYLCASSSGGQGFSGNTIYFGEGSWLTVV.

The J gene is TRBJ2-3, the V gene TRBV7-9, with 9 bases that match TRBD2. Germline CDR1 reads SEHNR; CDR2 reads FQNEAQ (reference sequence). J was trimmed by 0 bases and V by 2 bases; bases with no gene match: 6. The CDR3 totals 17 residues. The CDR3 is CASSLSLAGPSTDTQYF. Here the CDR3 DNA reads TGTGCCAGCAGCTTATCCCTAGCGGGGCCTAGCACAGATACGCAGTATTTT.

V gene TRBV4-1 combines with J gene TRBJ2-2; D may be TRBD2 (7 bases). This CDR3 is built from 16 residues. CDR1 is MGHRA, CDR2 YSYEKL, per germline. V lost 0 bases to trimming and J lost 4 bases, with 12 bases between them. The CDR3 protein is CASSQDGGGVTGELFF. The CDR3 region has the DNA TGCGCCAGCAGCCAAGATGGGGGGGGCGTCACCGGGGAGCTGTTTTTT.

The chain joins TRBV27 to TRBJ2-5, with TRBD2 identical over 10 bases. V lost 3 bases and J lost 5; bases outside the gene matches: 12. This CDR3 region has 17 residues. CDR1 is MNHEY, CDR2 SMNVEV, per germline (reference sequence). CDR3 bases: TGTGCCAGCAGTTTCATTTCCGAGCGGGAGGGGGGGGAGACCCAGTACTTC. Amino acid sequence: CASSFISEREGGETQYF.

The chain couples TRBV5-1 to TRBJ1-1; D is unclear. The CDR3 has 16 residues. CDR1 is SGHRS and CDR2 is YFSETQ in the germline V gene. Trimming cost V 0 bases and J 6 bases, with 18 bases left between them. The CDR3 spells CASSLVGGMVGAEAFF. The CDR3 nucleotides are TGCGCCAGCAGCTTGGTTGGAGGGATGGTGGGAGCTGAAGCTTTCTTT. The full variable domain, rest sourced from reference TRBV5-1 and TRBJ1-1, is KAGVTQTPRYLIKTRGQQVTLSCSPISGHRSVSWYQQTPGQGLQFLFEYFSETQRNKGNFPGRFSGRQFSNSRSEMNVSTLELGDSALYLCASSLVGGMVGAEAFFGQGTRLTVV.

The genes are TRBV19 and TRBJ2-7; 8 bases match TRBD2. This CDR3 contains 18 residues. Germline V CDR1 and CDR2: LNHDA, SQIVND (reference sequence). Germline trimming cut 1 base from V and 0 bases from J; bases unmatched to any gene: 11. The CDR3 DNA reads TGTGCCAGTAGTATAGTAAAGCTTTCGCGGGAGGTCTCCTACGAGCAGTACTTC. This codes for CASSIVKLSREVSYEQYF.

The V gene is TRBV27, the J gene TRBJ2-2; D gene uncertain. Deletions cut 3 bases from V and 0 bases from J, with 2 bases between. The CDR3 has 13 residues. Per germline, CDR1 MNHEY and CDR2 SMNVEV (reference sequence). The CDR3 loop reads CASSFPNTGELFF. CDR3 in DNA: TGTGCCAGCAGTTTCCCGAACACCGGGGAGCTGTTTTTT.

CDR3 protein: CASSFQQDTDTQYF. As DNA, the CDR3 is TGTGCCAGCAGCTTCCAGCAAGACACAGATACGCAGTATTTT. The chain combines TRBV7-9 with TRBJ2-3, with unresolved D. The V gene lost 3 bases and the J gene lost 2 bases, with 9 bases spanning the gap. CDR3 size: 14 residues. CDR1 SEHNR and CDR2 FQNEAQ come from the germline V gene (reference sequence).

The V call is TRBV27, the J call TRBJ2-7, with 9 bases lining up with TRBD2. This CDR3 region has 18 residues. Germline trimming cut 9 bases from V and 2 bases from J; bases unmatched to any gene: 20. Germline V lookup: CDR1 MNHEY, CDR2 SMNVEV (reference sequence). The CDR3 DNA reads TGTGCCAGTCCTCTTCTAGCGGGGAAGCCCCCTGCCCCCTACGAGCAGTACTTC. Protein: CASPLLAGKPPAPYEQYF.

This rearrangement joins TRBV19 to TRBJ1-2; no clear D gene. V was cut by 3 bases and J by 7 bases, with 12 bases left in between. The CDR3 sequence is 13 residues long. Germline CDR1 and CDR2: LNHDA and SQIVND (reference sequence). CDR3: CASSIPTTGGYTF. In nucleotides, the CDR3 is TGTGCCAGTAGTATTCCGACAACCGGTGGCTACACCTTC.

This chain links TRBV5-1 with TRBJ2-1, with 10 bases aligning to TRBD2. V shed 3 bases and J 1 base; nucleotides not matched to a gene: 4. Looked up from germline, CDR1 is SGHRS and CDR2 is YFSETQ. CDR3 size: 16 residues. The CDR3 region is CASSSGLAVSYNEQFF. As DNA, the CDR3 is TGCGCCAGCAGCTCAGGACTAGCGGTTTCCTACAATGAGCAGTTCTTC.